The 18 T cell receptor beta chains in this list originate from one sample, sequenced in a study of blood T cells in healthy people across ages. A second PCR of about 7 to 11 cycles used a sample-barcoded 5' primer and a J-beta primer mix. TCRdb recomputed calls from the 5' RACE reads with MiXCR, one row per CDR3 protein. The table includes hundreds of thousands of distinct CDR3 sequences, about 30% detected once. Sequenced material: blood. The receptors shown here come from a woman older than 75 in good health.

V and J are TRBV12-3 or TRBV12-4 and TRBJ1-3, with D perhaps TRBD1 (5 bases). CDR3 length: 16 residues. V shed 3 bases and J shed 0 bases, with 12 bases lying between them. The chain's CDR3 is CASSLGDGLSGNTIYF. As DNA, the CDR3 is TGTGCCAGCAGTTTGGGGGACGGACTCTCTGGAAACACCATATATTTT.

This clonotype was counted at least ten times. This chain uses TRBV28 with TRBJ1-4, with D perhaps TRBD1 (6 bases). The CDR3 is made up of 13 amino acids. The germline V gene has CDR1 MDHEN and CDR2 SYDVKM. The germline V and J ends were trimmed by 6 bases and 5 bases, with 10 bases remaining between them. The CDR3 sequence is CASRWGRNEKLFF. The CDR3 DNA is TGTGCCAGCAGGTGGGGGCGCAATGAAAAACTGTTTTTT.

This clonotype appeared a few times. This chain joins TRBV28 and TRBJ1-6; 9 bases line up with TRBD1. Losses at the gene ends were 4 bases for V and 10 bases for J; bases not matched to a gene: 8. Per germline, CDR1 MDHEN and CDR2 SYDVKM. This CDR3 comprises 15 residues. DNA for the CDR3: TGTGCCAGCAGTTCCATTGGACAGGGGAAATCACCCCTCCACTTT. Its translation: CASSSIGQGKSPLHF.

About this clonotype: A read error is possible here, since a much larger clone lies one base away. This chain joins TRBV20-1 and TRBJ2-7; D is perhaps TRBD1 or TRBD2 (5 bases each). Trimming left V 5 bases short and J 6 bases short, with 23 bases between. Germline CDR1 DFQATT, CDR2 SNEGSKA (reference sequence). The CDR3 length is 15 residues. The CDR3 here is CSAPLGAGISSEQYF. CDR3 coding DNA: TGCAGTGCTCCGCTCGGGGCAGGGATTTCGTCCGAGCAGTACTTC.

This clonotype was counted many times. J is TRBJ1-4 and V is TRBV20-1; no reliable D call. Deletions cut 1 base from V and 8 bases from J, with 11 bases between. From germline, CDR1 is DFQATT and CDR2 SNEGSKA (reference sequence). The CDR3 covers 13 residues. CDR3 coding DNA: TGCAGTGCTAGAGGGCCCCGGACCGAAAAACTGTTTTTT. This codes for CSARGPRTEKLFF.

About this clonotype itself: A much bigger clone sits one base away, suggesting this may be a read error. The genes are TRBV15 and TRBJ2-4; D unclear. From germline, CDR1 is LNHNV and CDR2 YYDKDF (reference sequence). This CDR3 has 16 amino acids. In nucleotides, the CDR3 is TGTGCCGCCAGCAGAGATACTGATGTAGCCAAAAACATTCAGTACTTC. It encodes CAASRDTDVAKNIQYF. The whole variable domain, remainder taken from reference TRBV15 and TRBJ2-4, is DAMVIQNPRYQVTQFGKPVTLSCSQTLNHNVMYWYQQKSSQAPKLLFHYYDKDFNNEADTPDNFQSRRPNTSFCFLDIRSPGLGDTAMYLCAASRDTDVAKNIQYFGAGTRLSVL.

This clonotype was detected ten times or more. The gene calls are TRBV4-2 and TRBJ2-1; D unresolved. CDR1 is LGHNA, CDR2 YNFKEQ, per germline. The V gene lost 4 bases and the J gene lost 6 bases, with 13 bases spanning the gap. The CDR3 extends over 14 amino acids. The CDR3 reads CASSPGWNANEQFF. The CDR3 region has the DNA TGTGCCAGCAGCCCGGGTTGGAACGCCAATGAGCAGTTCTTC.

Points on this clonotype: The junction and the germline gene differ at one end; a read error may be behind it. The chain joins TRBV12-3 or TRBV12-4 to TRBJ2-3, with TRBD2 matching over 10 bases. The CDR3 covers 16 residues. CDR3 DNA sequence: TGTGCCAGCAGTTCCCTCAGCGGGGGGGCTGCAGATGCGCAGTATTTT. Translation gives CASSSLSGGAADAQYF.

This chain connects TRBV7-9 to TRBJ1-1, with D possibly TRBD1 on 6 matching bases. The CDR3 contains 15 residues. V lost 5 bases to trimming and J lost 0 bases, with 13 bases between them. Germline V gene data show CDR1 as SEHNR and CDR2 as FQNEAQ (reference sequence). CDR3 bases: TGTGCCAGCAGCGAGGACAGTCAAATGAACACTGAAGCTTTCTTT. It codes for CASSEDSQMNTEAFF.

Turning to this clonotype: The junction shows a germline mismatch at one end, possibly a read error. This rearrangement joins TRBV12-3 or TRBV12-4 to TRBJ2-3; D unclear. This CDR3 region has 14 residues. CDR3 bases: TGTGCCAGCAGTCTTTGGGCCCGAGCAGATGCGCAGTATTTT. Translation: CASSLWARADAQYF.

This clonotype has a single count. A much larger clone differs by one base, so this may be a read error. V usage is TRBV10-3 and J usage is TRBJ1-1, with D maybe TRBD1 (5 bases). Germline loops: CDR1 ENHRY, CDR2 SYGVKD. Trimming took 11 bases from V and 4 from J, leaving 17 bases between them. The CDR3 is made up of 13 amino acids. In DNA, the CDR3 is TGTGCCGTCTTCGCAGGGCCGGGCACTGAAGCTTTCTTT. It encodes CAVFAGPGTEAFF.

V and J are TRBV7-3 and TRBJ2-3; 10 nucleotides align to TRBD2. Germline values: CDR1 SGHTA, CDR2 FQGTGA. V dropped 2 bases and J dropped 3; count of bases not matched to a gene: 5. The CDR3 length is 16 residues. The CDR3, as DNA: TGTGCCAGCAGCTTATTGAGCGGGGGGGCAACAGATACGCAGTATTTT. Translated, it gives CASSLLSGGATDTQYF.

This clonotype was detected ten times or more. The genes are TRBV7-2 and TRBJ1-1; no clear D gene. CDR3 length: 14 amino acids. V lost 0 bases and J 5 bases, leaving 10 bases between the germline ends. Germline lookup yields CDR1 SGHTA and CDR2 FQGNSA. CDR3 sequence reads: CASSLAPPGTEAFF. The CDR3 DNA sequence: TGTGCCAGCAGCTTAGCCCCCCCGGGTACTGAAGCTTTCTTT.

The chain's CDR3 is CASSLGGATGGEQYF. As DNA, the CDR3 is TGCGCCAGCAGCTTGGGAGGGGCAACAGGGGGAGAGCAGTACTTC. The chain joins TRBV5-1 to TRBJ2-7; 8 nucleotides line up with TRBD1. With V trimmed by 0 bases and J by 7 bases, 9 bases remained unmatched. CDR1 is SGHRS, CDR2 YFSETQ, per germline. The CDR3 is 15 amino acids.

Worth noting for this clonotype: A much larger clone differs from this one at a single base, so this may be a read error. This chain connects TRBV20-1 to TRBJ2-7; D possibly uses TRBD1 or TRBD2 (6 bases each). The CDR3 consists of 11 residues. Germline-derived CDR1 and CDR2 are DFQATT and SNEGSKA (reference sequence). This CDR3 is CSAAAGGERYF. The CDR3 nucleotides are TGCAGTGCTGCCGCCGGGGGCGAGCGGTACTTC.

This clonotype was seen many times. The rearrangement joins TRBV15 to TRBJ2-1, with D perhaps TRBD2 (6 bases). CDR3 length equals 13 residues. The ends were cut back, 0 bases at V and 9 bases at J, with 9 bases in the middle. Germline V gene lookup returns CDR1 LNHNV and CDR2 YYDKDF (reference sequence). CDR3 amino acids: CATSRDRGFEQFF. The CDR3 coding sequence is TGTGCCACCAGCAGAGATCGGGGGTTTGAGCAGTTCTTC.

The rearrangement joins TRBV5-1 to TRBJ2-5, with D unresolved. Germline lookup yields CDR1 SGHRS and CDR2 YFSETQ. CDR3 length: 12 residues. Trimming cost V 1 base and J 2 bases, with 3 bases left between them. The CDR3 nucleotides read TGCGCCAGCAGCTTGCTTCAAGAGACCCAGTACTTC. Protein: CASSLLQETQYF.

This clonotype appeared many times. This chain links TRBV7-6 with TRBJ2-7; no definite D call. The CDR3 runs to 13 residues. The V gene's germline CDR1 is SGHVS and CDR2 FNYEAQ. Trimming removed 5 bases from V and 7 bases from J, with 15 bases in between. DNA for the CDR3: TGTGCCAGCAGCGCTTCCATACTGGGGGAGCAGTACTTC. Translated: CASSASILGEQYF.